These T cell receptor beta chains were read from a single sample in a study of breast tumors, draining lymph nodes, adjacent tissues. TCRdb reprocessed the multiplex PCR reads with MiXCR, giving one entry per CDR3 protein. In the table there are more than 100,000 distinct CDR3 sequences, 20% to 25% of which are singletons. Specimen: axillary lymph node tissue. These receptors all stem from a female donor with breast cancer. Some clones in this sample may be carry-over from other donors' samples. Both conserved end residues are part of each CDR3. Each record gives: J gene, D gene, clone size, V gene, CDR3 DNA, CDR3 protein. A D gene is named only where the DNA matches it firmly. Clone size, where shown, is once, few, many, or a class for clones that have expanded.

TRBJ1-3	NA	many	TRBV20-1	TGCAGTGCTAGGGGAGGGTTTCCCTCTGGAAACACCATATATTTT	CSARGGFPSGNTIYF
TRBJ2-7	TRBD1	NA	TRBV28	TGTGCCACTGGACAGGGGGGGGGATCCTACGAGCAGTACTTC	CATGQGGGSYEQYF
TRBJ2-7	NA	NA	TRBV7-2	TGTGCCAGCAGCTTAGACAGTCCCACCTCCTACGAGCAGTACTTC	CASSLDSPTSYEQYF
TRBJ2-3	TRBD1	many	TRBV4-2	TGTGCCAGCAGCCAAGATGGCGTCCCGGGACAGGACGACGCAGATACGCAGTATTTT	CASSQDGVPGQDDADTQYF
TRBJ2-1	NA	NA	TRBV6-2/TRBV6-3	TGTGCCAGCAGTAACCAACAGGGTCTACTCTACAATGAGCAGTTCTTC	CASSNQQGLLYNEQFF
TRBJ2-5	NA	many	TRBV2	TGTGCCAGCAGTGAAACGGGGCGGGATCAGGAGACCCAGTACTTC	CASSETGRDQETQYF
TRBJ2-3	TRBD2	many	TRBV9	TGTGCCAGCAGCCTAGGGCGGACTAGCGGGATGTCAGATACGCAGTATTTT	CASSLGRTSGMSDTQYF
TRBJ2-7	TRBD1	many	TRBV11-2	TGTGCCAGCAGCACCGGGACAGGGGCCTACGAGCAGTACTTC	CASSTGTGAYEQYF
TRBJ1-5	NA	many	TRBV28	TGTGCCAGCACCACACTATATAGCAATCAGCCCCAGCATTTT	CASTTLYSNQPQHF
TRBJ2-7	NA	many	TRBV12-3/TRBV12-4	TGTGCCAGCAGTGCGGTAACCGAGCAGTACTTC	CASSAVTEQYF